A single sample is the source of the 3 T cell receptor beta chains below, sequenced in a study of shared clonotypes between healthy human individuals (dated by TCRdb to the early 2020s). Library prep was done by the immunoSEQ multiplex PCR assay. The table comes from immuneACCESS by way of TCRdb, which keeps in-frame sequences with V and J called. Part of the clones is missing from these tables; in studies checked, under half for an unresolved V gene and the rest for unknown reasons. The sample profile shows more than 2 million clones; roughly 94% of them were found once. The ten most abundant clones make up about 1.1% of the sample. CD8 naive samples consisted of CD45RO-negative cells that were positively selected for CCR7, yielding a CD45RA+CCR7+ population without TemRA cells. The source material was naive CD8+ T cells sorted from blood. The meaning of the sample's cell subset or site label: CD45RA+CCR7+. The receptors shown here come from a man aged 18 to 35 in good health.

Here the CDR3 reads CASSQGRGRDGYTF. The CDR3 DNA reads as TGTGCCAGCAGCCAAGGCAGGGGGCGTGATGGCTACACCTTC. The V and J genes are TRBV14 and TRBJ1-2, with 8 positions matching TRBD1. The CDR3 totals 14 residues. J was trimmed by 6 bases and V by 1 base; bases with no gene match: 4. Germline V gene lookup returns CDR1 SGHDN and CDR2 FVKESK.

In nucleotides, the CDR3 is TGTGCCAGCAGCTTGCGGACCACCTCTGGAAACACCATATATTTT. Residues: CASSLRTTSGNTIYF. The V gene is TRBV7-8, the J gene TRBJ1-3; D is uncertain. V lost 3 bases, J lost 0 bases, and 9 bases lay in between. CDR1 and CDR2 from the germline V gene are SGHVS and FQNEAQ. CDR3 size: 15 residues.

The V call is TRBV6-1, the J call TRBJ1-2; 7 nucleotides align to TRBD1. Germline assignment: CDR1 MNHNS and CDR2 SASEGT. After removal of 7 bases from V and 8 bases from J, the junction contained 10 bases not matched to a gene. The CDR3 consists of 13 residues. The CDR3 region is CASTSDRARGYTF. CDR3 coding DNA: TGTGCCAGCACCAGCGACAGGGCTAGGGGCTACACCTTC.